This T cell receptor beta chain was sequenced during a study of CD8 T cells in ankylosing spondylitis. Overall study findings and caveats: Among TCR beta sequences, a motif of eight highly homologous variants appeared characteristic of ankylosing spondylitis blood. In synovial fluid and blood from reactive arthritis, some motif variants were previously reported.

Trimming at V came to 3 bases and at J to 3 bases, leaving 1 base not matched to a gene. The CDR3 is 14 amino acids. Germline lookup yields CDR1 KGHSH and CDR2 LQKENI. This clonotype was detected many times. No antigen is known for it. Quantitative 5'-RACE with molecular barcodes was used to make the TCR beta libraries. TCRdb used MiXCR to reprocess the 5' RACE reads, holding one entry per CDR3 protein. The top ten clones hold over 4% of a sample with around 150,000 distinct CDR3 sequences, about an eighth of them seen once. V is TRBV18 and J is TRBJ2-1, with TRBD1 identical over 8 bases. The receptor was derived from a female donor with ankylosing spondylitis or in good health (not recorded which). Sequenced material: blood, either unsorted or a sorted T cell fraction (not recorded which). CDR3 amino acids: CASSPGQDYNEQFF. As DNA, the CDR3 is TGTGCCAGCTCACCGGGACAGGACTACAATGAGCAGTTCTTC.